These 8 T cell receptor beta chains came from one sample sequenced in a study of blood T cell repertoires in COVID-19. Measured with immunoSEQ multiplex PCR; TCRdb has only the in-frame clones, and not every one. The repertoire has 65,000 or so clones, 78% of them found once; the top ten carry about 25%. Sequencing was done on a sample of peripheral blood. These receptors were obtained from a human donor in a cohort sampled during active COVID-19.

V and J are TRBV5-6 and TRBJ2-4, with 12 positions matching TRBD2. J was trimmed by 3 bases and V by 5 bases; bases with no gene match: 15. This CDR3 spans 19 amino acids. CDR1 and CDR2 from the germline V gene are SGHDT and YYEEEE. The CDR3, as DNA: TGTGCCAGCAGTCGATGGGTTGCTAGCGGGGGGGCCGACAAAAACATTCAGTACTTC. This gives the protein CASSRWVASGGADKNIQYF.

This clone was seen a few times. V usage is TRBV11-2 and J usage is TRBJ1-6; D uncertain. CDR3 length equals 14 residues. V lost 4 bases, J lost 7 bases, and 11 bases lay in between. Germline V gives CDR1 SGHAT, CDR2 FQNNGV. The CDR3 DNA sequence: TGTGCCAGCAGCTACATCCTCTTGAATTCACCCCTCCACTTT. Translation gives CASSYILLNSPLHF.

This rearrangement joins TRBV6-6 to TRBJ1-2; TRBD1 matches at 7 bases. CDR3 length equals 15 residues. From germline, CDR1 is MNHNY and CDR2 SVGAGI (reference sequence). The V and J ends lost 6 bases and 2 bases, in that order; junction bases with no gene match: 9. DNA of the CDR3: TGTGCCAGCAGCCTCTCGGCAGGGGGAAACTATGGCTACACCTTC. It is translated as CASSLSAGGNYGYTF.

The J gene is TRBJ2-7, the V gene TRBV7-2, with D perhaps TRBD2 (6 bases). V lost 4 bases and J lost 7, with 17 bases in between. Germline V lookup: CDR1 SGHTA, CDR2 FQGNSA. The CDR3 sequence is 14 residues long. This chain's CDR3 is CASSSKTGTSEQYF. DNA for the CDR3: TGTGCCAGCAGCTCCAAGACTGGGACTTCAGAGCAGTACTTC.

V is TRBV28 and J is TRBJ2-2; D possibly corresponds to TRBD1 (7 bases). This CDR3 spans 16 amino acids. Deletions cut 10 bases from V and 4 bases from J, with 22 bases between. In germline, CDR1 is MDHEN, CDR2 SYDVKM. CDR3 residues: CAILIFDREVTGELFF. The CDR3 region has the DNA TGTGCCATCCTGATATTCGACAGGGAGGTCACCGGGGAGCTGTTTTTT.

The chain employs TRBV4-2 and TRBJ1-2; 10 bases line up with TRBD1. The length of the CDR3 is 15 residues. Looked up from germline, CDR1 is LGHNA and CDR2 is YNFKEQ. Trimming took 3 bases from V and 8 from J; bases not matched to a gene: 9. CDR3 in DNA: TGTGCCAGCAGCCATTTAGGGACAGGGGATGTAGGCTACACCTTC. Encoded protein: CASSHLGTGDVGYTF.

CDR3 sequence reads: CASSRGDGVTKQYF. The CDR3 region has the DNA TGTGCCAGCAGCCGGGGGGACGGGGTTACCAAGCAGTACTTC. The V and J genes are TRBV7-2 and TRBJ2-7, with 7 bases that match TRBD2. The length of the CDR3 is 14 residues. CDR1 and CDR2 (germline): SGHTA, FQGNSA. With V trimmed by 5 bases and J by 8 bases, 12 bases remained unmatched.

The CDR3: CASSPPFSPGTEAFF. The CDR3 nucleotides read TGTGCCAGCTCACCGCCATTCAGTCCGGGCACTGAAGCTTTCTTT. This sequence joins TRBV18 and TRBJ1-1; unclear D gene. Germline values: CDR1 KGHSH, CDR2 LQKENI. The CDR3 contains 15 residues. V lost 3 bases and J lost 4, with 15 bases in between.